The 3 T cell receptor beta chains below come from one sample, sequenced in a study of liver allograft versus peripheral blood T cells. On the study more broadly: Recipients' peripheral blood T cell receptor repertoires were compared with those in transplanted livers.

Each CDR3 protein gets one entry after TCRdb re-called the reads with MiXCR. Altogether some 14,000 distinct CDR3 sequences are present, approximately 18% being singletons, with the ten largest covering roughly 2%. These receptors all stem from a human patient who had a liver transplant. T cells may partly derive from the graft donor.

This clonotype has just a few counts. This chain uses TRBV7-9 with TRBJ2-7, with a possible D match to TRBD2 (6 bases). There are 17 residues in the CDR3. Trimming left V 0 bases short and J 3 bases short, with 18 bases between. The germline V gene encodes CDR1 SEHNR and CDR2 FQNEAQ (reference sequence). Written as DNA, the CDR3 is TGTGCCAGCAGCTTAGCGCATTCTAGTCTGGACTACTACGAGCAGTACTTC. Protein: CASSLAHSSLDYYEQYF.

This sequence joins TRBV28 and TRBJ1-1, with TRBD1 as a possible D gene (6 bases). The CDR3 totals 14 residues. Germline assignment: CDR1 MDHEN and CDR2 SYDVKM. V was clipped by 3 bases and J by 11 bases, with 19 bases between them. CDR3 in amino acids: CASSLREGRRGAFF. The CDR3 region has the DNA TGTGCCAGCAGTTTGAGGGAGGGGCGCAGGGGTGCTTTCTTT.

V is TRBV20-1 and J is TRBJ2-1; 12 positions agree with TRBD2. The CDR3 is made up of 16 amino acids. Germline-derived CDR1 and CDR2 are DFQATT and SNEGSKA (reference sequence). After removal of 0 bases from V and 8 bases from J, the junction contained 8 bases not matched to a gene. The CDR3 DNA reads TGCAGTGCTAGAGATCGGAGACTAGCGGGAGCAGATGAGCAGTTCTTC. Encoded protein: CSARDRRLAGADEQFF.